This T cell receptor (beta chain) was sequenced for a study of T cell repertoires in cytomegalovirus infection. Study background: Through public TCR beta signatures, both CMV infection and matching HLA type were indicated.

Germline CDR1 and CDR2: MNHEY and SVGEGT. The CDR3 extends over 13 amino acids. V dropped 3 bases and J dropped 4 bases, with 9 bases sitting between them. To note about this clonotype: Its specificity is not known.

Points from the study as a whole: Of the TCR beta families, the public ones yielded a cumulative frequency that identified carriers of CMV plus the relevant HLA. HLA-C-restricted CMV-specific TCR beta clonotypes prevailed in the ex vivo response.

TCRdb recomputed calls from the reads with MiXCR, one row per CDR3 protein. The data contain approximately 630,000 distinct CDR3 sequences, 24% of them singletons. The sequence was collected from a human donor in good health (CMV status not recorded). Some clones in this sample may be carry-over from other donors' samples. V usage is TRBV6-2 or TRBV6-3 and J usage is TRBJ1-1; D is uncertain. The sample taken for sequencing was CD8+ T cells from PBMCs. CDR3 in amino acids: CASSYRTVTEAFF. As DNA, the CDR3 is TGTGCCAGCAGTTATCGGACCGTCACTGAAGCTTTCTTT.